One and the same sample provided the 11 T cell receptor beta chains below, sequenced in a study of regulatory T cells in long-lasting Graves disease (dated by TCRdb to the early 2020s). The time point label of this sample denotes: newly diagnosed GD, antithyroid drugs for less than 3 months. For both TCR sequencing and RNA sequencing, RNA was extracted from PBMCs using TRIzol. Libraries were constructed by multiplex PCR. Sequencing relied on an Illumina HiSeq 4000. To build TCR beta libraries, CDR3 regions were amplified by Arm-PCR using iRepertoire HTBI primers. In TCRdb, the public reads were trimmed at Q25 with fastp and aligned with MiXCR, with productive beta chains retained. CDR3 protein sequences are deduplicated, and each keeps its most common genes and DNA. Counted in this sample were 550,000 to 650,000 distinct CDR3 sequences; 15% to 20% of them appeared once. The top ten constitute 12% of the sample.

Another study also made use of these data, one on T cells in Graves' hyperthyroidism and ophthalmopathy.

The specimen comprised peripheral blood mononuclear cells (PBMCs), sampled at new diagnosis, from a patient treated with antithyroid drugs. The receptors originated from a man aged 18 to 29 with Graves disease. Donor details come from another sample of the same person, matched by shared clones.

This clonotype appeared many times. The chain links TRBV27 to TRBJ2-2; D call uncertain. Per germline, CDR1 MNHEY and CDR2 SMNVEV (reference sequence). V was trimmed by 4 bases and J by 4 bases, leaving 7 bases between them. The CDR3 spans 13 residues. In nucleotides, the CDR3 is TGTGCCAGCAGTTCCTACCCCACCGGGGAGCTGTTTTTT. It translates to CASSSYPTGELFF.

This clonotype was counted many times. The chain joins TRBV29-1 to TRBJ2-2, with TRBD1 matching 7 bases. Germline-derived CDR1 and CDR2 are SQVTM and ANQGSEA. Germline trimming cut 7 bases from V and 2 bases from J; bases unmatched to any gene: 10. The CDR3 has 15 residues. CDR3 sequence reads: CSATAGTANTGELFF. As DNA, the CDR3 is TGCAGCGCCACGGCCGGGACAGCTAACACCGGGGAGCTGTTTTTT.

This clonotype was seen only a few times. The CDR3 loop is CASSSRRPPHGNEQFF. The DNA for the CDR3 is TGTGCCAGCAGTTCTCGTCGCCCCCCACATGGCAATGAGCAGTTCTTC. The genes are TRBV6-2 or TRBV6-3 and TRBJ2-1; D remains ambiguous. The CDR3 totals 16 residues. V dropped 4 bases and J dropped 6 bases, with 19 bases sitting between them. The germline V gene encodes CDR1 MNHEY and CDR2 SVGEGT.

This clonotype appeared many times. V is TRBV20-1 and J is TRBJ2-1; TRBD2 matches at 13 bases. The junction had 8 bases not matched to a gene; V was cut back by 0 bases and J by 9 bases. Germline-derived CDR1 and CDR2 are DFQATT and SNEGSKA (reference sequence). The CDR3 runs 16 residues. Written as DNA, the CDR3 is TGCAGTGCTAGAGACAGGACTAGCGGGAGTGTTGCTGAGCAGTTCTTC. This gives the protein CSARDRTSGSVAEQFF.

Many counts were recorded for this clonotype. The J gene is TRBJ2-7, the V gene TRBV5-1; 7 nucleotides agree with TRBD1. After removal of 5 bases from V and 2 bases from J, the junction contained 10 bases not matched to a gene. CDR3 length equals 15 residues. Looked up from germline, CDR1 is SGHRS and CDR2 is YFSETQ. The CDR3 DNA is TGCGCCAGCAGAAGGGGAGACAGGGCCACCTACGAGCAGTACTTC. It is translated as CASRRGDRATYEQYF.

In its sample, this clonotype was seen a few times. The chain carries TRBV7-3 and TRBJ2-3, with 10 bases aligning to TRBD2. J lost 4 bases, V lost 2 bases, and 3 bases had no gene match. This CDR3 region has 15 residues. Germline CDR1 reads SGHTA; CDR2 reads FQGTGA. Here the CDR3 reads CASSLAAGGPDTQYF. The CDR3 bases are TGTGCCAGCAGCTTAGCAGCGGGAGGGCCAGATACGCAGTATTTT.

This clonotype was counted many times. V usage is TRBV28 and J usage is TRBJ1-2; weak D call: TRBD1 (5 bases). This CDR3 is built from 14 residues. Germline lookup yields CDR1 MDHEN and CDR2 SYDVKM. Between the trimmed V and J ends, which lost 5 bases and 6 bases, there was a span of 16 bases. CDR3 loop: CASSPGGFEDGYTF. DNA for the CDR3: TGTGCCAGCAGTCCCGGGGGATTTGAAGATGGCTACACCTTC.

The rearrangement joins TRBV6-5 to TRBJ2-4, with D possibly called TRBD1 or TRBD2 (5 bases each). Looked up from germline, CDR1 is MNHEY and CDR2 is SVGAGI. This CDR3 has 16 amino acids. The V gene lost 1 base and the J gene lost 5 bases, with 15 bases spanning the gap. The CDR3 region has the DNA TGTGCCAGCAGTTACTTTCCCAGGGAGAAGGAAAACATTCAGTACTTC. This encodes CASSYFPREKENIQYF.

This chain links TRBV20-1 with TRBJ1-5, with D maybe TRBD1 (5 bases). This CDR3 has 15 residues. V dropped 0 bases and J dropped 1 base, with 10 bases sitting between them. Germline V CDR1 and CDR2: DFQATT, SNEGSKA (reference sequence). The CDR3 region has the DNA TGCAGTGCTAGAGATGGGGCGGCCAGCAATCAGCCCCAGCATTTT. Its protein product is CSARDGAASNQPQHF.

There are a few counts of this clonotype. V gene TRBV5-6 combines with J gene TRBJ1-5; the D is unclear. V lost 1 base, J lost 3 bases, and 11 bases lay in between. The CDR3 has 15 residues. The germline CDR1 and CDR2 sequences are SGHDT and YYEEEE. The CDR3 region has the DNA TGTGCCAGCAGCTTGCGTCGGGTCCCCAATCAGCCCCAGCATTTT. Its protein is CASSLRRVPNQPQHF. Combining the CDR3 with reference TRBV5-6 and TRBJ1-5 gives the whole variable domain DAGVTQSPTHLIKTRGQQVTLRCSPKSGHDTVSWYQQALGQGPQFIFQYYEEEERQRGNFPDRFSGHQFPNYSSELNVNALLLGDSALYLCASSLRRVPNQPQHFGDGTRLSIL.

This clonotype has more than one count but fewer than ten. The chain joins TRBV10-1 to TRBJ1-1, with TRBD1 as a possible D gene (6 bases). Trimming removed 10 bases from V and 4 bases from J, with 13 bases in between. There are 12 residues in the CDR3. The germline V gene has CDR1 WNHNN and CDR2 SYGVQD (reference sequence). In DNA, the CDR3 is TGCGCCACCGAGAAGGGGGGCACTGAAGCTTTCTTT. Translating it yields CATEKGGTEAFF.